These T cell receptor beta chains were read from a single sample in a study of cytomegalovirus exposure and HLA in healthy donors. Libraries were prepared by immunoSEQ multiplex PCR; TCRdb keeps only in-frame clonotypes and omits some of them. This table holds around 190,000 clones, 79% found once. Sequencing input: PBMCs. Source of these receptors: a woman in her 30s in good health and CMV-seropositive. The CDR3 runs from the conserved cysteine through the conserved F or W. A D gene is named only where the DNA matches it firmly.

CDR3aa: CASSYSLSSYNEQFF
d_gene: -
v_gene: TRBV6-5
j_gene: TRBJ2-1
len: 15

CDR3aa: CASSLDMTGRGNTIYF
d_gene: TRBD1
v_gene: TRBV5-1
j_gene: TRBJ1-3
len: 16

CDR3aa: CASSQDWALRDTQYF
d_gene: -
v_gene: TRBV4-3
j_gene: TRBJ2-3
len: 15

CDR3aa: CASSSGGVGQPQHF
d_gene: TRBD1
v_gene: TRBV5-4
j_gene: TRBJ1-5
len: 14

CDR3aa: CASSRSQGARTEQYF
d_gene: TRBD1
v_gene: TRBV5-1
j_gene: TRBJ2-7
len: 15

CDR3aa: CASSQDRRAGYGYTF
d_gene: -
v_gene: TRBV4-3
j_gene: TRBJ1-2
len: 15

CDR3aa: CASGQVYGYTF
d_gene: TRBD1
v_gene: TRBV6-1
j_gene: TRBJ1-2
len: 11

CDR3aa: CASRGQGSPEGHF
d_gene: -
v_gene: TRBV6-1
j_gene: TRBJ1-6
len: 13

CDR3aa: CASRDRQDSYEQYF
d_gene: -
v_gene: TRBV6-5
j_gene: TRBJ2-7
len: 14

CDR3aa: CASSDLAGALYEQYF
d_gene: TRBD2
v_gene: TRBV10-2
j_gene: TRBJ2-7
len: 15

CDR3aa: CASSQSRLGRQGPTDTQYF
d_gene: TRBD1
v_gene: TRBV4-1
j_gene: TRBJ2-3
len: 19

CDR3aa: CASSPLRSAGSSYEQYF
d_gene: -
v_gene: TRBV19
j_gene: TRBJ2-7
len: 17

CDR3aa: CASSLLAGGRGEQFF
d_gene: TRBD2
v_gene: TRBV7-7
j_gene: TRBJ2-1
len: 15

CDR3aa: CASSFRTMNTGELFF
d_gene: -
v_gene: TRBV5-5
j_gene: TRBJ2-2
len: 15

CDR3aa: CASSLQGAGQPQHF
d_gene: TRBD1
v_gene: TRBV4-1
j_gene: TRBJ1-5
len: 14

CDR3aa: CASSVPGQGARQPQHF
d_gene: TRBD1
v_gene: TRBV10-1
j_gene: TRBJ1-5
len: 16

CDR3aa: CAISEVSGTGTSGYTF
d_gene: TRBD1
v_gene: TRBV10-3
j_gene: TRBJ1-2
len: 16

CDR3aa: CAISGGDRSVADTQYF
d_gene: -
v_gene: TRBV10-3
j_gene: TRBJ2-3
len: 16